This T cell receptor beta chain appears in the sequencing data of a study of tumor-infiltrating lymphocytes in localized non-small cell lung cancer (dated by TCRdb to the early 2020s). At the level of the whole study: Several histologies were represented in the cohort, which also included both smokers and never-smokers as well as patients whose samples were collected after neoadjuvant chemotherapy. From each patient came resected tumor tissue plus uninvolved lung tissue from that same patient, and the uninvolved lung tissue was described as non-adjacent to the tumor. TCR sequencing was one of several integrated assays, alongside flow cytometry, multiplex immunofluorescence, RNA-seq, exome sequencing and proteomics, applied to the same patients. The overall ICON cohort comprised more than 130 surgical patients with localized non-small cell lung cancer whose tumors were resected. The paired tumor versus uninvolved lung comparison of immunoSEQ T-cell fraction included approximately 55 patients.

The first patient joined ICON in early 2016, and enrollment wrapped up when the last patient was enrolled in late 2018. A subcohort of 76 patients provided fresh tumor and matched uninvolved tissue for in-depth immune analyses, with TCR sequencing among those analyses. No cell sorting was done, and TCR sequencing was instead run on DNA isolated from bulk tissue. The immunoSEQ assay used for TCR sequencing gave the T-cell fraction in both tumor and uninvolved lung tissue. Concerning the study's data processing: For survival analysis, patients were split into high (upper tertile) and low (lower two tertiles) T-cell fraction groups and compared by log-rank test. Paired tumor versus uninvolved lung differences in T-cell fraction were tested with a signed-rank test. This immuneACCESS table, as held by TCRdb, lists in-frame sequences with V and J called but not all clones. Of the missing ones, under half trace to an unresolved V gene in checked studies; the others have no known cause. V and J calls and clone size follow that table, whereas D and trimming were derived from the DNA. Here the sample has about 12,000 clones; 80% occur a single time. The ten largest clones add up to over 9.5% of the sample.

Worth noting for this clone: What antigen it recognizes has not been identified. The sample holds no much larger clone one base away, and base qualities are not on file.

The full study reports these points: Since assay coverage differed from patient to patient depending on how much tissue was available, TCR sequencing was done for only a subset of the cohort. TCR-derived T-cell fraction did not differ between the flow cytometry-defined immunotypes IM1 (good prognosis) and IM2 (poor prognosis). Recurrence-free survival showed no association with tumor T-cell fraction from TCR sequencing (p = 0.61). Different pieces of the same tissue were used for different assays, so technical variation could not be separated from intratumor heterogeneity. Consistent with immunofluorescence CD3 counts, TCRbeta sequencing supported greater T cell infiltration in tumors than in uninvolved lung tissue.

CDR1 and CDR2, looked up from the germline V gene, are SGHDN and FVKESK. V trim: 4 bases; J trim: 8 bases; unmatched bases: 10. The CDR3 holds 15 amino acids from the cysteine to the phenylalanine. Of the read, only the CDR3 DNA is kept; its 45 bases are in frame from base 1. The sample comprised lung tumor tissue. The clonotype comes from a human donor with non-small cell lung cancer. The V and J genes are TRBV14 and TRBJ1-4; 7 nucleotides in the junction match TRBD1. For the CDR3, the sequence is CASSPRQGRSEKLFF. The nucleotides read TGTGCCAGCAGCCCGCGACAGGGAAGAAGCGAAAAACTGTTTTTT.